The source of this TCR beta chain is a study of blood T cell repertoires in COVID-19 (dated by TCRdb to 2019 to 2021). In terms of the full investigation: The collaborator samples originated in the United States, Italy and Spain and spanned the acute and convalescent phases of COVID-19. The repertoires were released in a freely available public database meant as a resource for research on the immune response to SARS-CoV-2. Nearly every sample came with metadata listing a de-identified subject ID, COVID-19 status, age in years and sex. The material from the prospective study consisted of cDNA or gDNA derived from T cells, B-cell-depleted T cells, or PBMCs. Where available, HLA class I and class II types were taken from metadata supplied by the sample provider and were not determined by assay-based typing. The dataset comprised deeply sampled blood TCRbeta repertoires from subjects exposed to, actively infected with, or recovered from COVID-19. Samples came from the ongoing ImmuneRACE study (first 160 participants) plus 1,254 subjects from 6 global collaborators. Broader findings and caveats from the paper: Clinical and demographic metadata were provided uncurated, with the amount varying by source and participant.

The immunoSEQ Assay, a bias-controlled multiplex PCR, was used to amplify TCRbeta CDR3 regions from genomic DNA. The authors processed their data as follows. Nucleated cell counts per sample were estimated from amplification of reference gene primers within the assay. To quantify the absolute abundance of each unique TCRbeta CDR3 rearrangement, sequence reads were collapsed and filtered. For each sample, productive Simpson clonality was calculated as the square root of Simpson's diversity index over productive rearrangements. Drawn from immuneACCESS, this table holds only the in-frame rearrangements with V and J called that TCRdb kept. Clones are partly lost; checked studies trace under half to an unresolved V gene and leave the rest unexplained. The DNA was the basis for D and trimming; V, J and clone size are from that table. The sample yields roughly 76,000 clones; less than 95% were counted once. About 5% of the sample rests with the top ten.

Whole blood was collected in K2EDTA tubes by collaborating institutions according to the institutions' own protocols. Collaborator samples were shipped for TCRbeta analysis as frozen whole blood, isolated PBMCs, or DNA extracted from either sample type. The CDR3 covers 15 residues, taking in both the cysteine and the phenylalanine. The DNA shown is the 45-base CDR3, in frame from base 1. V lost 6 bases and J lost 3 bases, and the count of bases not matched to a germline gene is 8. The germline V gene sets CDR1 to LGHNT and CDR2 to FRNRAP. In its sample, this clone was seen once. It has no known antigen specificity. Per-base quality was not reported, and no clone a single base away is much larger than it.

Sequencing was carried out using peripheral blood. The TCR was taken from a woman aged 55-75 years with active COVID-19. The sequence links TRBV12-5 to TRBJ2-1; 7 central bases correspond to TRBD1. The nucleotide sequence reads TGTGCTAGTGGGGGACACCGGGACAGCTACAATGAGCAGTTCTTC. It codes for CASGGHRDSYNEQFF.